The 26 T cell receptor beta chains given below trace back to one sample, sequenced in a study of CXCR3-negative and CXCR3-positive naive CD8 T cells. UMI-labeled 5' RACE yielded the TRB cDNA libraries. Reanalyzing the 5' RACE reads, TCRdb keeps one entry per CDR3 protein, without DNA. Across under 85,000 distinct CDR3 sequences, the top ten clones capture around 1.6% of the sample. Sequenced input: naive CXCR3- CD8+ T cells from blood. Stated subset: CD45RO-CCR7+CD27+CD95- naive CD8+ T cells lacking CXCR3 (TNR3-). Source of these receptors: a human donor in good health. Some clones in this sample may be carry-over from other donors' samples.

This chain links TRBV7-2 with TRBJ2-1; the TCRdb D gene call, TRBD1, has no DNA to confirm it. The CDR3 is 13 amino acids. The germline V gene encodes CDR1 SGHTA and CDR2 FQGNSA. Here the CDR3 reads CASSAPFLNEQFF.

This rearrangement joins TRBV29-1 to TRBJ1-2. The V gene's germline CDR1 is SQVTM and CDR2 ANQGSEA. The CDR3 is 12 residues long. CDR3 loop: CSVEDLREGYTF. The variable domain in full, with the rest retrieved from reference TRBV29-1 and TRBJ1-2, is SAVISQKPSRDICQRGTSLTIQCQVDSQVTMMFWYRQQPGQSLTLIATANQGSEATYESGFVIDKFPISRPNLTFSTLTVSNMSPEDSSIYLCSVEDLREGYTFGSGTRLTVV.

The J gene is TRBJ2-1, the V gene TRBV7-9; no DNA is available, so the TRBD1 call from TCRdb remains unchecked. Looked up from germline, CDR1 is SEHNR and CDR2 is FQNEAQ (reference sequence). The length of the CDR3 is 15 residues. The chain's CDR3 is CASSFSGGALDEQFF.

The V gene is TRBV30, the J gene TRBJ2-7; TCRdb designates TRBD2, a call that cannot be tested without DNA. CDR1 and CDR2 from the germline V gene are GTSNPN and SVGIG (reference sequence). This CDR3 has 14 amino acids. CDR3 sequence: CAWSSVGGGYEQYF.

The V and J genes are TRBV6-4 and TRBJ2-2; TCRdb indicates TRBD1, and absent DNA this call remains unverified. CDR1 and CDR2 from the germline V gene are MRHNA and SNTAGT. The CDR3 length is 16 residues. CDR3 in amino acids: CASTPEAGGNTGELFF.

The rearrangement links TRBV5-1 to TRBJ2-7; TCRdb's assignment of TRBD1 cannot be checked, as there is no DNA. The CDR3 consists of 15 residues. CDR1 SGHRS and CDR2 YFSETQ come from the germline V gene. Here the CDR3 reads CASSPRQDLINEQYF.

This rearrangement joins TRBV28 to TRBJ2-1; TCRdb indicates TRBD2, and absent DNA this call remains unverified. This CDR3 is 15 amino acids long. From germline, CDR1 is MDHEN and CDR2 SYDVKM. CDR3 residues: CASSFRGIRSNEQFF.

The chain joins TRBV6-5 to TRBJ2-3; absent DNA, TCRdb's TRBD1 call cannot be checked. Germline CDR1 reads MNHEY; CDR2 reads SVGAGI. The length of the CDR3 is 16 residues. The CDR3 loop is CASSYSRTGSLDTQYF.

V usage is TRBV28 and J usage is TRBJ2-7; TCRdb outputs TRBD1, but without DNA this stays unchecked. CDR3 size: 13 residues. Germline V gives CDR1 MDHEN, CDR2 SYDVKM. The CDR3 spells CASSEQGSYEQYF.

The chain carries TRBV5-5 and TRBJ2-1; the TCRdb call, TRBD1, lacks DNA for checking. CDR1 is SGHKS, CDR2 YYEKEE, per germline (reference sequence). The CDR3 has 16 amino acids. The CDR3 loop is CASSLDPLGAYNEQFF.

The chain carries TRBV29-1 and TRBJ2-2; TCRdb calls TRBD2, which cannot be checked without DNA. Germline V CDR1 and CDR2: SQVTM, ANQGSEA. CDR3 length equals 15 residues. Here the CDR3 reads CSVPKSGTLTGELFF.

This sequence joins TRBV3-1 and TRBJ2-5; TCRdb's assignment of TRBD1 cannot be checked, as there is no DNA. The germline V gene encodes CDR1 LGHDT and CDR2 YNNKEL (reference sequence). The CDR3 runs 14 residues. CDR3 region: CASSQDGRIETQYF.

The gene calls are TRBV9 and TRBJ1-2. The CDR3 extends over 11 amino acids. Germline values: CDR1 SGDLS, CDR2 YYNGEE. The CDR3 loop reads CASSSGDGYTF.

CDR3 loop: CASSPSRTSNYEQYF. V gene TRBV7-9 combines with J gene TRBJ2-7; lacking DNA, the TRBD2 call made by TCRdb goes unchecked. This CDR3 has 15 residues. The germline V gene has CDR1 SEHNR and CDR2 FQNEAQ (reference sequence).

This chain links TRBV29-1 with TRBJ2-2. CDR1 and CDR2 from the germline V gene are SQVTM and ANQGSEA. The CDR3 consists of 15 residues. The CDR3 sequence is CSVEMPSLNTGELFF.

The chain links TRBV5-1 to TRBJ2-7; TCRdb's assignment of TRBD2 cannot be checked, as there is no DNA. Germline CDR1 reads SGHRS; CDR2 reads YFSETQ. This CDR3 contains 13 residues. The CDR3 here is CASSREAYYEQYF.

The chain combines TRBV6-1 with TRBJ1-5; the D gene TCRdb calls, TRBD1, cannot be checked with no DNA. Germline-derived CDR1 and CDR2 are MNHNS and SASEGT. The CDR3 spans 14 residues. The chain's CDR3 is CASSPGTGNQPQHF.

The CDR3 region is CASSPRDASSYNEQFF. The chain employs TRBV7-9 and TRBJ2-1; the D gene TCRdb calls, TRBD1, cannot be checked with no DNA. The CDR3 totals 16 residues. Germline CDR1 reads SEHNR; CDR2 reads FQNEAQ (reference sequence).

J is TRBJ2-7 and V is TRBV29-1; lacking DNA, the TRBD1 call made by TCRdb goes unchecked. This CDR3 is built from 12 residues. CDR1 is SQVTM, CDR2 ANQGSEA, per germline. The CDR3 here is CSVWGMSYEQYF.

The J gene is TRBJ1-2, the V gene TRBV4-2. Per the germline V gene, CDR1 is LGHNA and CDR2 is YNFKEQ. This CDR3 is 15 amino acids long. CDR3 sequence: CASSQPDVTNYGYTF.

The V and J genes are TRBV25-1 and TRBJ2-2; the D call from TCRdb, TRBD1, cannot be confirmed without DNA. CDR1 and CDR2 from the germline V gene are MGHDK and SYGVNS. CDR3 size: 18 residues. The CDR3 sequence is CASSAPGDSLPNTGELFF. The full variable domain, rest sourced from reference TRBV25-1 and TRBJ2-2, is EADIYQTPRYLVIGTGKKITLECSQTMGHDKMYWYQQDPGMELHLIHYSYGVNSTEKGDLSSESTVSRIRTEHFPLTLESARPSHTSQYLCASSAPGDSLPNTGELFFGEGSRLTVL.

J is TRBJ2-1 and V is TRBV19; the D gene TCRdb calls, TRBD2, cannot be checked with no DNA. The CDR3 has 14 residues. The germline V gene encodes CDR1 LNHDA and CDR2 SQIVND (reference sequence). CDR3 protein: CASTGLAGYNEQFF.

CDR3 in amino acids: CASPPEGWYTEAFF. V is TRBV7-9 and J is TRBJ1-1. CDR3 length: 14 amino acids. CDR1 SEHNR and CDR2 FQNEAQ come from the germline V gene (reference sequence).

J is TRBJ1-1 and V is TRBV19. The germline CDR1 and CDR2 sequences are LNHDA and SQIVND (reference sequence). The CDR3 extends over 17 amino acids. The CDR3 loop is CASSISSGQLVNTEAFF.

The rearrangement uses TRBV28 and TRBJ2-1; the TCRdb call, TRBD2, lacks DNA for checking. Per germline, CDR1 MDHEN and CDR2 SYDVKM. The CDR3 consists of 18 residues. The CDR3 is CASSFARGLAATNNEQFF.

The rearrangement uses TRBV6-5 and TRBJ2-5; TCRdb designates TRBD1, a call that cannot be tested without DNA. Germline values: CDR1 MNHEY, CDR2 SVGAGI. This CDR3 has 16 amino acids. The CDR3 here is CASSPSGDRFWGAQYF.